This is a list of T cell receptor beta chains from one sample in a study of shared clonotypes between healthy human individuals. TCRdb's table, derived via immunoSEQ multiplex PCR, lists solely in-frame clones and lacks some. The table includes fewer than 850,000 clones, roughly 88% detected once. The sample consisted of memory CD8+ T cells from PBMCs. The source is a man aged 18 to 35 in good health. Some clones in this sample may be carry-over from other donors' samples. Each CDR3 is given with its conserved first and last residue. D genes are given only for firm matches. Not all rows give a size; the values are once, few, many and, for expanded clones, a class.

abundance	d_gene	j_gene	v_gene	CDR3nt	CDR3aa
.	.	TRBJ1-5	TRBV27	TGTGCCACAGGACGCGAGGTAAATCAGCCCCAGCATTTT	CATGREVNQPQHF
.	.	TRBJ2-2	TRBV19	TGTGCCAGTAGGAACACCGGGGAGCTGTTTTTT	CASRNTGELFF
.	.	TRBJ2-3	TRBV2	TGTGCCAGCATAAGCGCCGTAGATACGCAGTATTTT	CASISAVDTQYF
once	TRBD2	TRBJ2-7	TRBV9	TGTGCCAGCAGCGTAGGCGGGAGGGGATCATACGAGCAGTACTTC	CASSVGGRGSYEQYF
.	.	TRBJ1-1	TRBV19	TGTGCCAGTAGTATCATAACGGGCACTGAAGCTTTCTTT	CASSIITGTEAFF
.	.	TRBJ2-4	TRBV28	TGTGCCAGCAGTCCCCGAACCTTAGCCCACATTCAGTACTTC	CASSPRTLAHIQYF
.	.	TRBJ2-5	TRBV7-9	TGTGCCAGCAGCTTAGCCAGGGGAAAAGAGACCCAGTACTTC	CASSLARGKETQYF
.	.	TRBJ2-5	TRBV29-1	TGCAGCGTTCATCCGGGGACATCGTCAGAGACCCAGTACTTC	CSVHPGTSSETQYF
.	.	TRBJ2-3	TRBV28	TGTGCCAGCAGCGCAACCTTATCATATTTT	CASSATLSYF
once	.	TRBJ2-1	TRBV6-5	TGTGCCAGCAGTTACTCGACGGGGAATGAGCAGTTCTTC	CASSYSTGNEQFF
.	TRBD2	TRBJ2-1	TRBV11-2	TGTGCCAGCAGCTTTACTAGCGTAACCTACAATGAGCAGTTCTTC	CASSFTSVTYNEQFF
.	TRBD1	TRBJ1-2	TRBV11-2	TGTGCCAGCAGCTTTTCGACAGGGTGGGATGGCTACACCTTC	CASSFSTGWDGYTF
.	.	TRBJ2-4	TRBV5-1	TGCGCCAGCAGCTGGGGACAAGCCAAAAACATTCAGTACTTC	CASSWGQAKNIQYF
once	TRBD2	TRBJ2-5	TRBV6-5	TGTGCCAGCAGTCTATCGGGGGGCCAAGAGACCCAGTACTTC	CASSLSGGQETQYF
.	TRBD1	TRBJ2-1	TRBV7-2	TGTGCCAGCAGCCGGGACAGGGCGTCCTACAATGAGCAGTTCTTC	CASSRDRASYNEQFF
.	.	TRBJ1-5	TRBV23-1	TGTTTTATGGAGCGCAATCAGCCCCAGCATTTT	CFMERNQPQHF
.	.	TRBJ1-2	TRBV7-9	TGTGCCAGCAGCTTAGCAGGGTATCATGGCTACACCTTC	CASSLAGYHGYTF
.	.	TRBJ1-2	TRBV28	TGTGCCAGCAGTTTAATGACATCCGGGACGTATGGCTACACCTTC	CASSLMTSGTYGYTF
.	TRBD2	TRBJ2-1	TRBV30	TGTGCCTGGAGTTCCGGACTAGCCGGGTCCTACAATGAGCAGTTCTTC	CAWSSGLAGSYNEQFF
.	.	TRBJ2-7	TRBV29-1	TGCAGCGTTGAAGATTGGACCCGGGTGGGCGAGCAGTACTTC	CSVEDWTRVGEQYF
.	TRBD1	TRBJ1-4	TRBV29-1	TGCAGCGTTGTCGAGGGGGCAAAACTGTTTTTT	CSVVEGAKLFF
once	.	TRBJ2-7	TRBV27	TGTGCCAGCAGTTTAAGGGCTAGCAGCTACGAGCAGTACTTC	CASSLRASSYEQYF
.	TRBD1	TRBJ1-1	TRBV11-2	TGTGCCAGCAGCTATTTACAGGGGATGAACACTGAAGCTTTCTTT	CASSYLQGMNTEAFF
.	.	TRBJ1-3	TRBV11-2	TGTGCCAGCAGCCCCTGGACCGCTGGAAACACCATATATTTT	CASSPWTAGNTIYF
.	.	TRBJ2-7	TRBV27	TGTGCCAGCAGTTTAGGATACGAGCAGTACTTC	CASSLGYEQYF
.	.	TRBJ2-2	TRBV10-1	TGCGCCAGCAGTGACCAGAGGGGGACTGGTAACACCGGGGAGCTGTTTTTT	CASSDQRGTGNTGELFF
.	TRBD2	TRBJ2-1	TRBV28	TGTGCCAGCAGTCCGGCGGGAGATGAGCAGTTCTTC	CASSPAGDEQFF
.	.	TRBJ1-1	TRBV6-5	TGTGCCAGCTTCCACGGGCCGGGGGGCACTGAAGCTTTCTTT	CASFHGPGGTEAFF
.	.	TRBJ2-7	TRBV7-6	TGTGCCAGCAGCTCAACAAGCAGCGAGCAGTACTTC	CASSSTSSEQYF